Below are 7 T cell receptor beta chains sequenced from a single sample in a study of tumor-infiltrating lymphocytes in primary liver carcinoma. The authors made TCR beta cDNA from approximately 500 ng total RNA with a constant-region primer. Slightly modified ARM-PCR served as the procedure for the TCR beta libraries. These libraries came from three rounds of nested multiplex PCR. It was with TRBV1-TRBV30 forward primers and a C-beta reverse primer that the first two PCR rounds were run, at 10 cycles each. One entry per CDR3 protein results from TCRdb running MiXCR on the multiplex PCR reads. The table includes roughly 180,000 distinct CDR3 sequences, around 60% detected once. Germline DNA was also extracted, and blood RNA was taken from unsorted whole blood. What was sequenced was peripheral blood. These receptors originate from a man aged 40-49 years with primary liver carcinoma and hepatitis B virus infection.

On this clonotype itself: This may be a read error: a much more frequent sequence differs by one nucleotide. The genes are TRBV30 and TRBJ2-1; D remains ambiguous. This CDR3 spans 12 amino acids. Germline assignment: CDR1 GTSNPN and CDR2 SVGIG (reference sequence). Written as DNA, the CDR3 is TGTGTCTGGAGTACGCCCCTCAATGAGCAGTTCTTC. Translated, it gives CVWSTPLNEQFF.

V usage is TRBV7-8 and J usage is TRBJ2-5, with D perhaps being TRBD1 or TRBD2 (5 bases each). Germline CDR1 and CDR2: SGHVS and FQNEAQ. V shed 3 bases and J shed 2 bases, with 13 bases lying between them. The CDR3 extends over 15 amino acids. CDR3 residues: CASSFGTAEQETQYF. The CDR3 bases are TGTGCCAGCAGCTTTGGGACGGCCGAGCAAGAGACCCAGTACTTC.

There are a few counts of this clonotype. This chain connects TRBV4-1 to TRBJ2-1, with D unresolved. The CDR3 has 11 residues. Trimming stripped 1 base from V and 9 bases from J, with 4 bases between. CDR1 MGHRA and CDR2 YSYEKL come from the germline V gene. CDR3 sequence (DNA): TGCGCCAGCAGCCAAGCGACTGAGCAGTTCTTC. Protein sequence: CASSQATEQFF.

This chain links TRBV6-5 with TRBJ2-7, with TRBD1 matching 7 bases. The J call may be in error: the DNA end matches TRBJ2-1 better. Germline lookup yields CDR1 MNHEY and CDR2 SVGAGI. This CDR3 spans 14 amino acids. In DNA, the CDR3 is TGTGCCAGCAGTTACTCTGGACAGGTGGGCGAGCAGTTCTTC. Its translation is CASSYSGQVGEQFF.

This clonotype was seen many times. V usage is TRBV11-1 and J usage is TRBJ2-3, with D maybe TRBD2 (5 bases). Trimming removed 0 bases from V and 3 bases from J, with 7 bases in between. CDR1 and CDR2 (germline): SGHAT, FQDESV (reference sequence). The CDR3 is made up of 14 amino acids. CDR3 in amino acids: CASSLAGATDTQYF. CDR3 sequence (DNA): TGTGCCAGCAGCTTAGCGGGAGCTACAGATACGCAGTATTTT.

The chain recombines TRBV29-1 with TRBJ2-7, with a possible D match to TRBD1 (5 bases). The CDR3 runs to 14 residues. Germline V gene data show CDR1 as SQVTM and CDR2 as ANQGSEA. V lost 4 bases and J 2 bases, leaving 15 bases between the germline ends. The CDR3 DNA reads TGCAGCGTTGCCTGGCATGGGGCGACCTACGAGCAGTACTTC. This gives the protein CSVAWHGATYEQYF.

This clonotype was seen more than once but under ten times. The V and J genes are TRBV6-5 and TRBJ1-2, with D unclear. Germline V gene sequence: CDR1 MNHEY, CDR2 SVGAGI. V was pared by 9 bases and J by 8 bases, with 13 bases between. The CDR3 sequence is 11 residues long. CDR3 loop: CASHSRWGYTF. In DNA, the CDR3 is TGTGCCAGTCACAGCCGCTGGGGCTACACCTTC.